The rows below give T cell receptor beta chains drawn from one sample of a study of blood T cell repertoires in COVID-19. Sequencing used immunoSEQ multiplex PCR; TCRdb keeps in-frame clones, though not all of them. The sample shows 55,000 or so clones, approximately 91% of them seen only once. The sample comprised peripheral blood. All receptors come from a man aged 55 to 70 with active COVID-19. The CDR3 runs from the conserved cysteine through the conserved F or W. Fields, in order: J gene, V gene, D gene, clone size, CDR3 protein, CDR3 DNA. A D gene is named only where the DNA matches it firmly. Expanded clones are given a class, and other clones once, few, many or no size at all.

J gene: TRBJ2-5; V gene: TRBV18; D gene: TRBD2; clone size: .; CDR3 protein: CASSREGQETQYF; CDR3 DNA: TGTGCCAGCTCCCGGGAGGGCCAAGAGACCCAGTACTTC
J gene: TRBJ1-1; V gene: TRBV7-6; D gene: .; clone size: once; CDR3 protein: CASNPGEGASTEAFF; CDR3 DNA: TGTGCCAGCAACCCGGGGGAGGGAGCTAGCACTGAAGCTTTCTTT
J gene: TRBJ2-1; V gene: TRBV10-3; D gene: TRBD2; clone size: .; CDR3 protein: CASGGTTYNEQFF; CDR3 DNA: TGTGCCTCGGGCGGGACTACCTACAATGAGCAGTTCTTC
J gene: TRBJ2-3; V gene: TRBV5-1; D gene: .; clone size: once; CDR3 protein: CASSLPGRSTDTQYF; CDR3 DNA: TGCGCCAGCAGCCTTCCGGGGAGGTCCACAGATACGCAGTATTTT
J gene: TRBJ2-7; V gene: TRBV9; D gene: TRBD2; clone size: .; CDR3 protein: CASSQRAGFTYEQYF; CDR3 DNA: TGTGCCAGCTCCCAACGAGCGGGATTCACCTACGAGCAGTACTTC
J gene: TRBJ2-7; V gene: TRBV7-8; D gene: .; clone size: .; CDR3 protein: CASSSYGDNEQYF; CDR3 DNA: TGTGCCAGCAGCTCCTACGGCGACAACGAGCAGTACTTC
J gene: TRBJ1-1; V gene: TRBV3-1/TRBV3-2; D gene: .; clone size: .; CDR3 protein: CASSQAHGNTEAFF; CDR3 DNA: TGTGCCAGCAGCCAAGCTCACGGGAACACTGAAGCTTTCTTT
J gene: TRBJ2-7; V gene: TRBV11-2; D gene: TRBD2; clone size: once; CDR3 protein: CASSLVGSGSGYEQYF; CDR3 DNA: TGTGCCAGCAGCTTAGTGGGTAGCGGGAGCGGTTACGAGCAGTACTTC
J gene: TRBJ2-3; V gene: TRBV2; D gene: .; clone size: .; CDR3 protein: CASSEEADLTDTQYF; CDR3 DNA: TGTGCCAGCAGTGAGGAGGCGGATCTCACAGATACGCAGTATTTT
J gene: TRBJ1-2; V gene: TRBV27; D gene: TRBD1; clone size: .; CDR3 protein: CASSPMTGGGGGYTF; CDR3 DNA: TGTGCCAGCAGTCCTATGACAGGGGGCGGTGGTGGCTACACCTTC
J gene: TRBJ1-2; V gene: TRBV4-1; D gene: .; clone size: .; CDR3 protein: CASSGGRGGYGYTF; CDR3 DNA: TGCGCCAGCAGCGGGGGCCGGGGGGGATATGGCTACACCTTC
J gene: TRBJ2-3; V gene: TRBV5-1; D gene: TRBD2; clone size: .; CDR3 protein: CASSGTSGRRTQYF; CDR3 DNA: TGCGCCAGCAGCGGGACTAGCGGGAGACGGACGCAGTATTTT
J gene: TRBJ1-2; V gene: TRBV7-8; D gene: TRBD1; clone size: once; CDR3 protein: CASTRDRGKTGYTF; CDR3 DNA: TGTGCCAGCACCCGGGACAGGGGGAAAACTGGCTACACCTTC
J gene: TRBJ2-7; V gene: TRBV5-1; D gene: TRBD1; clone size: .; CDR3 protein: CASSPDGQAYEQYF; CDR3 DNA: TGCGCCAGCAGCCCTGACGGACAGGCCTACGAGCAGTACTTC
J gene: TRBJ1-2; V gene: TRBV3-1/TRBV3-2; D gene: .; clone size: .; CDR3 protein: CASSQGPGDRHYGYTF; CDR3 DNA: TGTGCCAGCAGCCAAGGGCCCGGAGACAGGCACTATGGCTACACCTTC
J gene: TRBJ1-4; V gene: TRBV19; D gene: TRBD1; clone size: .; CDR3 protein: CASSTVGQGGNEKLFF; CDR3 DNA: TGTGCCAGTAGTACCGTCGGACAGGGGGGGAATGAAAAACTGTTTTTT
J gene: TRBJ2-2; V gene: TRBV10-1; D gene: TRBD1; clone size: few; CDR3 protein: CASRDRVGGELFF; CDR3 DNA: TGCGCCAGCCGGGACAGGGTTGGCGGGGAGCTGTTTTTT
J gene: TRBJ2-7; V gene: TRBV7-2; D gene: .; clone size: .; CDR3 protein: CASSPPRGTYEQYF; CDR3 DNA: TGTGCCAGCAGCCCACCCCGGGGGACCTACGAGCAGTACTTC
J gene: TRBJ2-5; V gene: TRBV7-2; D gene: TRBD2; clone size: .; CDR3 protein: CASSSPAGGGETQYF; CDR3 DNA: TGTGCCAGCAGCTCCCCGGCGGGAGGGGGAGAGACCCAGTACTTC
J gene: TRBJ2-4; V gene: TRBV5-1; D gene: TRBD1; clone size: .; CDR3 protein: CASSQAPGTGKNIQYF; CDR3 DNA: TGCGCCAGCAGCCAGGCCCCAGGGACAGGCAAAAACATTCAGTACTTC
J gene: TRBJ2-7; V gene: TRBV4-1; D gene: .; clone size: .; CDR3 protein: CASSQDRFPTYEQYF; CDR3 DNA: TGCGCCAGCAGCCAAGACAGGTTCCCTACCTACGAGCAGTACTTC
J gene: TRBJ2-2; V gene: TRBV5-4; D gene: TRBD1; clone size: .; CDR3 protein: CASSVDRGVTGELFF; CDR3 DNA: TGTGCCAGCAGCGTGGACAGGGGAGTGACCGGGGAGCTGTTTTTT
J gene: TRBJ2-1; V gene: TRBV11-2; D gene: TRBD2; clone size: .; CDR3 protein: CASSLEGREGPNEQFF; CDR3 DNA: TGTGCCAGCAGCTTAGAAGGGCGGGAGGGCCCCAATGAGCAGTTCTTC
J gene: TRBJ2-1; V gene: TRBV5-1; D gene: .; clone size: .; CDR3 protein: CASSSREKLHEQFF; CDR3 DNA: TGCGCCAGCAGTTCGAGGGAGAAGCTACATGAGCAGTTCTTC
J gene: TRBJ2-7; V gene: TRBV12-3/TRBV12-4; D gene: .; clone size: .; CDR3 protein: CASSFQRTKQYF; CDR3 DNA: TGTGCCAGCAGTTTTCAGCGCACCAAGCAGTACTTC
J gene: TRBJ2-1; V gene: TRBV5-1; D gene: TRBD1; clone size: .; CDR3 protein: CASGQGPPFNEQFF; CDR3 DNA: TGCGCCAGCGGACAGGGACCCCCCTTCAATGAGCAGTTCTTC
J gene: TRBJ1-2; V gene: TRBV5-1; D gene: TRBD1; clone size: .; CDR3 protein: CASSLGTDFYGYTF; CDR3 DNA: TGCGCCAGCAGCTTAGGGACAGACTTCTATGGCTACACCTTC
J gene: TRBJ2-7; V gene: TRBV6-5; D gene: .; clone size: .; CDR3 protein: CASSSWDSNKMGEQYF; CDR3 DNA: TGTGCCAGCAGTTCATGGGACTCCAACAAGATGGGGGAGCAGTACTTC
J gene: TRBJ2-1; V gene: TRBV5-1; D gene: .; clone size: .; CDR3 protein: CASLRTGQNEQFF; CDR3 DNA: TGCGCCAGCCTACGAACGGGACAAAATGAGCAGTTCTTC
J gene: TRBJ2-7; V gene: TRBV6-5; D gene: .; clone size: .; CDR3 protein: CASSKSLSYEQYF; CDR3 DNA: TGTGCCAGCTCGAAGAGCCTCTCCTACGAGCAGTACTTC
J gene: TRBJ2-2; V gene: TRBV9; D gene: .; clone size: .; CDR3 protein: CASSVRTGELFF; CDR3 DNA: TGTGCCAGCAGCGTGAGGACCGGGGAGCTGTTTTTT
J gene: TRBJ2-7; V gene: TRBV19; D gene: TRBD1; clone size: .; CDR3 protein: CASSVTGILLEQYF; CDR3 DNA: TGTGCCAGTAGTGTGACAGGGATTCTCCTCGAGCAGTACTTC
J gene: TRBJ2-1; V gene: TRBV6-4; D gene: TRBD2; clone size: .; CDR3 protein: CASSDLPLLAGGPYNEQFF; CDR3 DNA: TGTGCCAGCAGTGACCTCCCCCTACTAGCGGGAGGCCCCTACAATGAGCAGTTCTTC
J gene: TRBJ1-2; V gene: TRBV6-5; D gene: TRBD1; clone size: .; CDR3 protein: CASRDSDDYGYTF; CDR3 DNA: TGTGCCAGCCGGGACAGCGACGACTATGGCTACACCTTC
J gene: TRBJ1-1; V gene: TRBV11-2; D gene: TRBD1; clone size: .; CDR3 protein: CASEGQGPEAFF; CDR3 DNA: TGTGCCAGCGAGGGACAGGGGCCTGAAGCTTTCTTT
J gene: TRBJ2-1; V gene: TRBV11-3; D gene: TRBD2; clone size: .; CDR3 protein: CASSLGGLAGTEQFF; CDR3 DNA: TGTGCCAGCAGCTTGGGGGGACTAGCGGGTACTGAGCAGTTCTTC
J gene: TRBJ1-5; V gene: TRBV10-3; D gene: .; clone size: .; CDR3 protein: CAISDRGLYSNQPQHF; CDR3 DNA: TGTGCCATCAGTGACAGGGGCCTTTATAGCAATCAGCCCCAGCATTTT
J gene: TRBJ1-1; V gene: TRBV18; D gene: TRBD1; clone size: .; CDR3 protein: CASSPRDRDTEAFF; CDR3 DNA: TGTGCCAGCTCACCCCGGGACAGGGACACTGAAGCTTTCTTT
J gene: TRBJ1-3; V gene: TRBV19; D gene: .; clone size: .; CDR3 protein: CASSEIRVTGNTIYF; CDR3 DNA: TGTGCCAGTAGCGAAATCAGGGTAACTGGAAACACCATATATTTT
J gene: TRBJ2-7; V gene: TRBV7-2; D gene: TRBD1; clone size: .; CDR3 protein: CASSQSGTGVYEQYF; CDR3 DNA: TGTGCCAGCAGCCAATCCGGGACAGGGGTCTACGAGCAGTACTTC
J gene: TRBJ1-4; V gene: TRBV3-1/TRBV3-2; D gene: .; clone size: .; CDR3 protein: CASSHERGFNEKLFF; CDR3 DNA: TGTGCCAGCAGCCACGAGCGGGGGTTTAATGAAAAACTGTTTTTT
J gene: TRBJ1-6; V gene: TRBV7-9; D gene: .; clone size: .; CDR3 protein: CASSSGLLAPLHF; CDR3 DNA: TGTGCCAGCAGCTCCGGACTGTTGGCACCCCTCCACTTT
J gene: TRBJ2-1; V gene: TRBV6-5; D gene: .; clone size: .; CDR3 protein: CASSSGRPYNEQFF; CDR3 DNA: TGTGCCAGCAGTTCCGGGAGACCCTACAATGAGCAGTTCTTC
J gene: TRBJ2-1; V gene: TRBV2; D gene: .; clone size: .; CDR3 protein: CASSLDAGSYNEQFF; CDR3 DNA: TGTGCCAGCAGCCTAGACGCTGGCTCCTACAATGAGCAGTTCTTC
J gene: TRBJ1-2; V gene: TRBV7-2; D gene: .; clone size: once; CDR3 protein: CASSLATANYGYTF; CDR3 DNA: TGTGCCAGCAGCTTAGCGACAGCGAACTATGGCTACACCTTC
J gene: TRBJ2-2; V gene: TRBV18; D gene: .; clone size: .; CDR3 protein: CASSPSSSNTGELFF; CDR3 DNA: TGTGCCAGCTCACCATCGAGTTCGAACACCGGGGAGCTGTTTTTT
J gene: TRBJ2-7; V gene: TRBV5-1; D gene: TRBD1; clone size: .; CDR3 protein: CASSLEQGRGLYEQYF; CDR3 DNA: TGCGCCAGCAGCTTGGAACAGGGGAGAGGGCTTTACGAGCAGTACTTC
J gene: TRBJ2-1; V gene: TRBV7-6; D gene: TRBD2; clone size: .; CDR3 protein: CASSLAPSSGTSGNYNEQFF; CDR3 DNA: TGTGCCAGCAGCTTAGCCCCTTCTTCCGGGACTAGCGGAAATTACAATGAGCAGTTCTTC
J gene: TRBJ2-5; V gene: TRBV5-1; D gene: .; clone size: once; CDR3 protein: CASSLAFLAAEGGTQYF; CDR3 DNA: TGCGCCAGCAGCTTGGCCTTTTTGGCGGCGGAGGGAGGGACCCAGTACTTC
J gene: TRBJ2-1; V gene: TRBV7-2; D gene: TRBD2; clone size: .; CDR3 protein: CASSHKREHYNEQFF; CDR3 DNA: TGTGCCAGCAGCCACAAGCGGGAGCACTACAATGAGCAGTTCTTC
J gene: TRBJ1-4; V gene: TRBV5-1; D gene: .; clone size: .; CDR3 protein: CASSLGVREKLFF; CDR3 DNA: TGCGCCAGCTCTCTTGGTGTGAGAGAAAAACTGTTTTTT
J gene: TRBJ1-2; V gene: TRBV18; D gene: .; clone size: .; CDR3 protein: CASSLGGPAGGYGYTF; CDR3 DNA: TGTGCCAGCTCACTGGGAGGTCCCGCGGGGGGCTATGGCTACACCTTC
J gene: TRBJ2-3; V gene: TRBV6-5; D gene: .; clone size: .; CDR3 protein: CASSYTGLTDTQYF; CDR3 DNA: TGTGCCAGCAGTTACACAGGGCTCACAGATACGCAGTATTTT
J gene: TRBJ2-7; V gene: TRBV11-2; D gene: TRBD2; clone size: .; CDR3 protein: CASSFSGRALSYEQYF; CDR3 DNA: TGTGCCAGCAGCTTTAGCGGGAGGGCTTTATCCTACGAGCAGTACTTC
J gene: TRBJ1-3; V gene: TRBV4-1; D gene: .; clone size: .; CDR3 protein: CASRAGHSGNTIYF; CDR3 DNA: TGCGCCAGCAGGGCAGGGCATTCTGGAAACACCATATATTTT
J gene: TRBJ2-2; V gene: TRBV19; D gene: .; clone size: .; CDR3 protein: CASNTWGPANTGELFF; CDR3 DNA: TGTGCCAGTAATACGTGGGGCCCGGCGAACACCGGGGAGCTGTTTTTT
J gene: TRBJ2-6; V gene: TRBV19; D gene: .; clone size: .; CDR3 protein: CASSDGSGANVLTF; CDR3 DNA: TGTGCCAGTAGCGACGGGTCTGGGGCCAACGTCCTGACTTTC
J gene: TRBJ2-5; V gene: TRBV7-3; D gene: TRBD2; clone size: .; CDR3 protein: CASSLNPPGFRGRPQETQYF; CDR3 DNA: TGTGCCAGCAGCTTAAACCCTCCGGGGTTTCGCGGGAGGCCCCAAGAGACCCAGTACTTC
J gene: TRBJ2-7; V gene: TRBV4-2; D gene: .; clone size: .; CDR3 protein: CASSQDLSGASVRPEQYF; CDR3 DNA: TGTGCCAGCAGCCAAGATCTGTCTGGGGCTAGCGTCCGACCCGAGCAGTACTTC
J gene: TRBJ1-2; V gene: TRBV5-1; D gene: TRBD1; clone size: .; CDR3 protein: CASSLRTGGEDGYTF; CDR3 DNA: TGCGCCAGCAGCTTGAGGACAGGGGGCGAGGATGGCTACACCTTC